This T cell receptor (beta chain) comes out of a study of vaccination effects on CD4 cells after COVID-19. About the research overall: It was a median of 72 days after the second dose that post-vaccine samples were obtained. After two million PBMC were placed in each well, they were cultured with approximately 9.4 IU/ml IL-2 and approximately 9.6 ug/ml peptides.

At the end of approximately 10 days of culture, CD4+ T cells were isolated. Of the BNT162b2 and mRNA-1273 vaccines, participants received two doses of one or the other. People in the vaccine group had not been infected with SARS-CoV-2 before, and their nucleocapsid antibodies were negative. Replacing half the medium with IL-2 medium was done on days 3 and 7. V was clipped by 3 bases and J by 1 base, with 12 bases between them. Germline V gene sequence: CDR1 LNHDA, CDR2 SQIVND (reference sequence). The CDR3 totals 15 residues. Produced via immunoSEQ multiplex PCR; TCRdb's table is partial and in-frame only. Of about 39,000 clones in the sample, around 66% were seen once. To note about this clone: Its cognate antigen is unknown.

This material consisted of CD4+ T cells from PBMCs cultured without peptide, taken after COVID-19 vaccination. The genes are TRBV19 and TRBJ1-1; D is unclear. This sequence originates from a human donor who received a COVID-19 vaccine. Here the CDR3 reads CASSIFGMANTEAFF. The CDR3 DNA sequence: TGTGCCAGTAGTATCTTCGGAATGGCGAACACTGAAGCTTTCTTT. Supplemented by reference TRBV19 and TRBJ1-1, the full variable domain reads DGGITQSPKYLFRKEGQNVTLSCEQNLNHDAMYWYRQDPGQGLRLIYYSQIVNDFQKGDIAEGYSVSREKKESFPLTVTSAQKNPTAFYLCASSIFGMANTEAFFGQGTRLTVV.